Listed below are T cell receptor beta chains from one sample, sequenced in a study of blood T cell repertoires in COVID-19. The data were produced by immunoSEQ multiplex PCR, yet TCRdb's version contains in-frame clones alone and is incomplete. The sample has more than 250,000 clones; approximately 82% are singletons. The sample consisted of PBMCs or T cells enriched from blood (not recorded which). The origin of the receptors is a man aged 40-50 years who had been exposed to COVID-19. The CDR3 runs from the conserved cysteine through the conserved F or W. Fields, in order: V gene, J gene, D gene, clone size, CDR3 DNA, CDR3 protein. D genes are given only for firm matches. Clone size is given for some rows only: seen once, a few or many times, or a class if the clone is expanded.

V: TRBV7-3
J: TRBJ1-1
D: -
size: -
DNA: TGTGCCAGCAGCCCGCAGGGGCGGGTCACTGAAGCTTTCTTT
CDR3: CASSPQGRVTEAFF

V: TRBV10-3
J: TRBJ2-5
D: TRBD2
size: -
DNA: TGTGCCATCAGCCAAGGGGGGGTAGCGGGAGATACGGAGACCCAGTACTTC
CDR3: CAISQGGVAGDTETQYF

V: TRBV3-1/TRBV3-2
J: TRBJ1-2
D: -
size: few
DNA: TGTGCCAGCAGCCAAGATCAGGGGACCACCTTC
CDR3: CASSQDQGTTF

V: TRBV7-8
J: TRBJ1-1
D: -
size: -
DNA: TGTGCCAGCAGCTTTTTAAGGGGGTCATTTCCGAACACTGAAGCTTTCTTT
CDR3: CASSFLRGSFPNTEAFF

V: TRBV5-6
J: TRBJ1-6
D: -
size: -
DNA: TGTGCCAGCAGCTTGTCCAGGAGACAGAATTCACCCCTCCACTTT
CDR3: CASSLSRRQNSPLHF

V: TRBV27
J: TRBJ2-1
D: TRBD2
size: -
DNA: TGTGCCAGCAGTTTACCCGGACTAGCGGGATTTAATGAGCAGTTCTTC
CDR3: CASSLPGLAGFNEQFF

V: TRBV3-1/TRBV3-2
J: TRBJ2-1
D: TRBD2
size: -
DNA: TGTGCCAGCAGTCAAGATCCAGGACTAGCGGGAGGGAACAATGAGCAGTTCTTC
CDR3: CASSQDPGLAGGNNEQFF

V: TRBV5-1
J: TRBJ1-6
D: -
size: -
DNA: TGCGCCAGCAGCTCCACGGGGATTGTTAATTCACCCCTCCACTTT
CDR3: CASSSTGIVNSPLHF

V: TRBV19
J: TRBJ1-5
D: -
size: -
DNA: TGTGCCAGTAGTACCACAGGGTCCAATCAGCCCCAGCATTTT
CDR3: CASSTTGSNQPQHF

V: TRBV11-2
J: TRBJ2-7
D: TRBD2
size: -
DNA: TGTGCCAGCAGCTCCGATAGCGGGATCGACGAGCAGTACTTC
CDR3: CASSSDSGIDEQYF

V: TRBV20-1
J: TRBJ2-3
D: TRBD2
size: -
DNA: TGCAGTGCTAGTGCCCTAGCGGAGCATAGCACAGATACGCAGTATTTT
CDR3: CSASALAEHSTDTQYF

V: TRBV28
J: TRBJ1-2
D: TRBD1
size: once
DNA: TGTGCCAGCCGACCTCCCGGGACAGGGGTCTACACCTTC
CDR3: CASRPPGTGVYTF

V: TRBV10-1
J: TRBJ2-1
D: TRBD2
size: once
DNA: TGCGCCAGCAGTTCAGGACTAGCGGGAGTAAATGAGCAGTTCTTC
CDR3: CASSSGLAGVNEQFF

V: TRBV5-1
J: TRBJ1-3
D: -
size: -
DNA: TGCGCCAGCAGCTTAACCCACAGGGAACGAGGAAACACCATATATTTT
CDR3: CASSLTHRERGNTIYF

V: TRBV11-2
J: TRBJ2-1
D: TRBD2
size: once
DNA: TGTGCCACCAGCAGCATCAGCGGGATAAACAATGAGCAGTTCTTC
CDR3: CATSSISGINNEQFF

V: TRBV6-6
J: TRBJ2-7
D: -
size: once
DNA: TGTGCCAGCACCAAGGACAGAGGCGAGCAGTACTTC
CDR3: CASTKDRGEQYF

V: TRBV28
J: TRBJ2-1
D: -
size: -
DNA: TGTGCCAGCAGCAGGTCAATCGGGACCTACAATGAGCAGTTCTTC
CDR3: CASSRSIGTYNEQFF